This T cell receptor beta chain was found in a study of siplizumab effects on memory and regulatory T cells. The protocol was immunoSEQ multiplex PCR, while the TCRdb copy is restricted to in-frame clones and leaves out a portion. The sample lists tens of thousands of clones, roughly 85% occurring once. Overall study results and limits: Greater diversity than memory cells seemed evident in naive T cells, which also appeared to be major alloresponse contributors.

Worth noting for this clone: Its cognate antigen is unknown.

The V segment lost 5 bases and the J segment 3 bases; nucleotides outside the gene matches: 6. In germline, CDR1 is KGHSH, CDR2 LQKENI. The CDR3 totals 16 residues. The TCR sequence derives from a human donor in good health. The chain links TRBV18 to TRBJ2-3; 12 bases line up with TRBD1. The specimen was memory CD4+ T cells sorted from blood. The CDR3 is CASSSGTGGGTDTQYF. In DNA, the CDR3 is TGTGCCAGCTCATCCGGGACAGGGGGCGGAACAGATACGCAGTATTTT.